Listed below are T cell receptor beta chains from one sample, sequenced in a study of blood T cell repertoires in COVID-19. Profiling relied on immunoSEQ multiplex PCR, and the TCRdb table lists in-frame clones only, not all of them. Found here are roughly 350,000 clones, 70% to 90% of them singletons; the top ten hold about 3.9%. The sequenced material came from peripheral blood. Every receptor here comes from a woman aged 50 to 60 with active or convalescent COVID-19. Both conserved end residues are part of each CDR3. A D gene is named only where the DNA matches it firmly. Part of the rows lack a size; the others show once, few, many or a class for expanded clones.

D: -; size: -; V: TRBV9; J: TRBJ1-4; DNA: TGTGCCAGCAGCGTAGGTCCCAACGGGGAAAAACTGTTTTTT; CDR3: CASSVGPNGEKLFF
D: -; size: -; V: TRBV29-1; J: TRBJ2-7; DNA: TGCAGCGCGACTTCCGGGACTGGCTACTCCTACGAGCAGTACTTC; CDR3: CSATSGTGYSYEQYF
D: -; size: -; V: TRBV3-1/TRBV3-2; J: TRBJ1-1; DNA: TGTGCCAGCAGCCAGATACTACCTGAAGCTTTCTTT; CDR3: CASSQILPEAFF
D: TRBD1; size: once; V: TRBV9; J: TRBJ1-6; DNA: TGTGCCAGCAGCTCCTCGGGACAGGGGTATAATTCACCCCTCCACTTT; CDR3: CASSSSGQGYNSPLHF
D: -; size: -; V: TRBV25-1; J: TRBJ1-6; DNA: TGTGCCAGCAATCAGGGAGGTTCACCCCTCCACTTT; CDR3: CASNQGGSPLHF
D: -; size: -; V: TRBV27; J: TRBJ1-2; DNA: TGTGCCAGCAGTTTAAATGGGGGCAGGGTCTATGGCTACACCTTC; CDR3: CASSLNGGRVYGYTF
D: TRBD1; size: -; V: TRBV6-1; J: TRBJ2-6; DNA: TGTGCCAGCAGTGAGAGACAGGGATGGGCTGGGGCCAACGTCCTGACTTTC; CDR3: CASSERQGWAGANVLTF
D: TRBD2; size: few; V: TRBV20-1; J: TRBJ2-7; DNA: TGCAGTGCTCGGGGAGGGTACGAGCAGTACTTC; CDR3: CSARGGYEQYF
D: TRBD2; size: -; V: TRBV2; J: TRBJ2-3; DNA: TGTGCCAGCAGTGAAGCTACTAGCGGGGGTATCCAGTATTTT; CDR3: CASSEATSGGIQYF
D: -; size: -; V: TRBV14; J: TRBJ2-7; DNA: TGTGCCAGCAGCCAAGGCAGGGGAGTAGGTCGAGAGCAGTACTTC; CDR3: CASSQGRGVGREQYF
D: TRBD1; size: once; V: TRBV4-1; J: TRBJ2-3; DNA: TGCGCCAGCAGCCTAGCGACAGGGGGCACAGATACGCAGTATTTT; CDR3: CASSLATGGTDTQYF
D: TRBD2; size: -; V: TRBV9; J: TRBJ2-1; DNA: TGTGCCAGCAGCGTAGATCCCGGGACTAGCGGGAACAATGAGCAGTTCTTC; CDR3: CASSVDPGTSGNNEQFF
D: -; size: -; V: TRBV6-6; J: TRBJ1-5; DNA: TGTGCCAGCAGTTACTCCCGACCCGCGGATCAGCCCCAGCATTTT; CDR3: CASSYSRPADQPQHF
D: -; size: -; V: TRBV28; J: TRBJ2-3; DNA: TGTGCCAGCAGTTTAAGACAGACCACAGATACGCAGTATTTT; CDR3: CASSLRQTTDTQYF
D: -; size: -; V: TRBV9; J: TRBJ2-7; DNA: TGTGCCAGCAGCGTAGGGGACTGGGCCGGCGAGCAGTACTTC; CDR3: CASSVGDWAGEQYF
D: TRBD1; size: -; V: TRBV5-1; J: TRBJ2-2; DNA: TGCGCCAGCAGAGGACAGGGGATTCGTTTGGGGCGGACCGGGGAGCTGTTTTTT; CDR3: CASRGQGIRLGRTGELFF
D: TRBD1; size: -; V: TRBV30; J: TRBJ2-3; DNA: TGTGCCTGGAACAGGGGGCCCACAGATACGCAGTATTTT; CDR3: CAWNRGPTDTQYF
D: -; size: -; V: TRBV18; J: TRBJ2-7; DNA: TGTGCCAGCTCACCAGGACCGCGGGTACTATGGGAGCAGTACTTC; CDR3: CASSPGPRVLWEQYF
D: TRBD1; size: -; V: TRBV15; J: TRBJ1-5; DNA: TGTGCCACCAGCAGAGGAGTACACCTTGAACAGGGGCGTCAGCCCCAGCATTTT; CDR3: CATSRGVHLEQGRQPQHF
D: -; size: -; V: TRBV7-3; J: TRBJ2-3; DNA: TGTGCCAGCAGCTTTCAGGGAAGTACGCAGTATTTT; CDR3: CASSFQGSTQYF
D: TRBD2; size: -; V: TRBV30; J: TRBJ2-7; DNA: TGTGCCGGGGCCTTAGCGGGGCCTCTTTTTTCCTACGAGCAGTACTTC; CDR3: CAGALAGPLFSYEQYF
D: -; size: once; V: TRBV27; J: TRBJ1-5; DNA: TGTGCCAGCAGTCCAAGCGGGGGCAATCAGCCCCAGCATTTT; CDR3: CASSPSGGNQPQHF
D: -; size: -; V: TRBV4-2; J: TRBJ1-1; DNA: TGTGCCAGCAGCCAAGATCCTATGGGAGGGAACACTGAAGCTTTCTTT; CDR3: CASSQDPMGGNTEAFF
D: -; size: -; V: TRBV5-6; J: TRBJ1-2; DNA: TGTGCCAGCAGCTTGGCCATGGGGGCCCTCTATGGCTACACCTTC; CDR3: CASSLAMGALYGYTF
D: -; size: -; V: TRBV7-2; J: TRBJ2-7; DNA: TGTGCCAGCAGTACCGGCGGGACCTATCTGCACTTC; CDR3: CASSTGGTYLHF
D: -; size: -; V: TRBV30; J: TRBJ2-7; DNA: TGTGCCTGGAGTCATGGGCGATCCTACGAGCAGTACTTC; CDR3: CAWSHGRSYEQYF
D: -; size: -; V: TRBV2; J: TRBJ2-3; DNA: TGTGCCAGCACCCCGGATAGCGGAGTCACAGATACGCAGTATTTT; CDR3: CASTPDSGVTDTQYF
D: TRBD1; size: -; V: TRBV4-1; J: TRBJ1-3; DNA: TGCGCCAGCAGCCAACTTACAGGGGCAGGAAACACCATATATTTT; CDR3: CASSQLTGAGNTIYF
D: TRBD2; size: -; V: TRBV7-9; J: TRBJ2-7; DNA: TGTGCCAGCAGCCCACAGACTAGCGGGAGCGGCGAGCAGTACTTC; CDR3: CASSPQTSGSGEQYF
D: -; size: -; V: TRBV18; J: TRBJ1-3; DNA: TGTGCCAGCTCACCACAGGGGGACTACGGAAACACCATATATTTT; CDR3: CASSPQGDYGNTIYF
D: TRBD1; size: once; V: TRBV27; J: TRBJ1-2; DNA: TGTGCCAGCAGTTTAATCCCTTCCACAGGGGGGACCTATGGCTACACCTTC; CDR3: CASSLIPSTGGTYGYTF
D: -; size: -; V: TRBV30; J: TRBJ2-2; DNA: TGTGCCTGCCCAGGATACATGAACACCGGGGAGCTGTTTTTT; CDR3: CACPGYMNTGELFF
D: -; size: -; V: TRBV27; J: TRBJ2-7; DNA: TGTGCCAGCAGTTTTTCCCCTGCCTACGAGCAGTACTTC; CDR3: CASSFSPAYEQYF
D: -; size: -; V: TRBV11-2; J: TRBJ2-1; DNA: TGTGCCAGCAGCTTAGGGGGAGCCGGGAACAATGAGCAGTTCTTC; CDR3: CASSLGGAGNNEQFF
D: TRBD2; size: -; V: TRBV2; J: TRBJ2-3; DNA: TGTGCCAGCAGTGAAGCGTCTAGCGGGGGGGCAAATACGCAGTATTTT; CDR3: CASSEASSGGANTQYF
D: -; size: -; V: TRBV28; J: TRBJ2-4; DNA: TGTGCCAGCAGTATTGGGAGACTAGCCAAAAACATTCAGTACTTC; CDR3: CASSIGRLAKNIQYF
D: -; size: -; V: TRBV18; J: TRBJ1-6; DNA: TGTGCCAGCTCACCGAATACAGTAGGCTCCTATAATTCACCCCTCCACTTT; CDR3: CASSPNTVGSYNSPLHF
D: -; size: -; V: TRBV27; J: TRBJ2-5; DNA: TGTGCCAGCAGTTTTGCGGGGTCAGAGACCCAGTACTTC; CDR3: CASSFAGSETQYF